This T cell receptor (beta chain) emerged from a study of OX40 agonist ivuxolimab in advanced cancers. The CDR3 is 18 amino acids. The germline CDR1 and CDR2 sequences are MDHEN and SYDVKM. Trimming removed 4 bases from V and 7 bases from J; junction bases left unmatched: 16. This clone was recorded many times. Profiling relied on immunoSEQ multiplex PCR, and the TCRdb table lists in-frame clones only, not all of them. The sample has 35,000 to 40,000 clones; 80% to 90% are singletons. The sample was CD4+ or CD8+ T cells sorted from blood, taken in a trial of the OX40 agonist ivuxolimab. The sequence derives from an adult with an advanced solid tumor such as melanoma, head and neck, liver or kidney cancer. The chain links TRBV28 to TRBJ2-1; 10 positions match TRBD1. The CDR3 DNA is TGTGCCAGCAGTTGGGGGACAGGGGACCTACGGACGGGGAATGAGCAGTTCTTC. Its protein is CASSWGTGDLRTGNEQFF.